This TCR beta chain was identified in a study of T cell responses to AZD1222 COVID-19 vaccine. Study outcomes and limitations: Spike-specific TCRs gained breadth and depth after people received two AZD1222 doses. Donors, mostly white British, included more females; clonal diversity was possibly underestimated. Reportedly, close to half of spike-specific TCRs are directed against unmutated variant regions.

V was clipped by 8 bases and J by 3 bases, with 10 bases between them. This CDR3 has 12 residues. The germline V gene has CDR1 LGHDT and CDR2 YNNKEL (reference sequence). The data were produced by immunoSEQ multiplex PCR, yet TCRdb's version contains in-frame clones alone and is incomplete. Of 120,000 to 150,000 clones in the sample, about 93% were seen once. Worth noting for this clone: Its cognate antigen is unknown.

Pooling of second doses given at about 4 or about 12 weeks was done. This specimen consisted of peripheral blood, obtained 28 days after the second AZD1222 dose. The receptor comes from an adult who received the AZD1222 COVID-19 vaccine. This chain joins TRBV3-1 (or the pseudogene TRBV3-2) and TRBJ1-1; D is perhaps TRBD1 (5 bases). The CDR3: CASHGGDTEAFF. For the CDR3, the DNA is TGTGCCAGCCACGGGGGGGACACTGAAGCTTTCTTT.